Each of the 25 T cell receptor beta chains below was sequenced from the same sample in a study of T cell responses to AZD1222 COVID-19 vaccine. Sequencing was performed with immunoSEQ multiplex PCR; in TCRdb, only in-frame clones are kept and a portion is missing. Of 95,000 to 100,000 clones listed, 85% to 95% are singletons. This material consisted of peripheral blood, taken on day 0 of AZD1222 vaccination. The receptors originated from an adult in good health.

In DNA form, the CDR3 reads TGTGCCAGCAGCCCGAAGGACAGGGGAAACGGGGAGCTGTTTTTT. It specifies CASSPKDRGNGELFF. This chain joins TRBV5-4 and TRBJ2-2, with TRBD1 matching 9 bases. CDR3 length equals 15 residues. The germline V gene encodes CDR1 SGHNT and CDR2 YYREEE (reference sequence). The J segment lost 7 bases and the V segment lost 4 bases, leaving 8 bases of the junction unmatched. Using reference TRBV5-4 and TRBJ2-2 for the parts outside the CDR3, the full variable domain is ETGVTQSPTHLIKTRGQQVTLRCSSQSGHNTVSWYQQALGQGPQFIFQYYREEENGRGNFPPRFSGLQFPNYSSELNVNALELDDSALYLCASSPKDRGNGELFFGEGSRLTVL.

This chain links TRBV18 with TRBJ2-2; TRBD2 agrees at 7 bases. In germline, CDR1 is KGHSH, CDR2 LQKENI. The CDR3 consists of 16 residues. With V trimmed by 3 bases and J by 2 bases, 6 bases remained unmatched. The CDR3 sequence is CASSPTSTVNTGELFF. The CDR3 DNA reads TGTGCCAGCTCACCGACTAGCACCGTTAACACCGGGGAGCTGTTTTTT.

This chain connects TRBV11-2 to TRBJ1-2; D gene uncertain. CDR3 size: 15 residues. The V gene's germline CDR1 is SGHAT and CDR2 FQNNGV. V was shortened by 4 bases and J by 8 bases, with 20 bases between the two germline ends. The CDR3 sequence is CASSSSPGGGLGYTF. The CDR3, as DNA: TGTGCCAGCAGCTCATCCCCCGGAGGAGGGTTAGGCTACACCTTC.

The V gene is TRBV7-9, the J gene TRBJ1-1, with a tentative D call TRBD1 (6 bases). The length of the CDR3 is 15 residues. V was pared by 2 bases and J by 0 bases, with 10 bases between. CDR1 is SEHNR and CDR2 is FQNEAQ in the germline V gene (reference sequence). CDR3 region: CASSLRGVVNTEAFF. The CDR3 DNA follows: TGTGCCAGCAGCTTAAGGGGGGTTGTGAACACTGAAGCTTTCTTT. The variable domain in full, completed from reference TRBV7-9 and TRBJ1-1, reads DTGVSQNPRHKITKRGQNVTFRCDPISEHNRLYWYRQTLGQGPEFLTYFQNEAQLEKSRLLSDRFSAERPKGSFSTLEIQRTEQGDSAMYLCASSLRGVVNTEAFFGQGTRLTVV.

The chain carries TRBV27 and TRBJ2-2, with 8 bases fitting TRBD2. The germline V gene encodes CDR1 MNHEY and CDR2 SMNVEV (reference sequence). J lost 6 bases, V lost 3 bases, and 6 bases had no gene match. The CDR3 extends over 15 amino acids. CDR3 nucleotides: TGTGCCAGCAGTTTCGGCGGGAGGACGGCCGGGGAGCTGTTTTTT. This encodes CASSFGGRTAGELFF.

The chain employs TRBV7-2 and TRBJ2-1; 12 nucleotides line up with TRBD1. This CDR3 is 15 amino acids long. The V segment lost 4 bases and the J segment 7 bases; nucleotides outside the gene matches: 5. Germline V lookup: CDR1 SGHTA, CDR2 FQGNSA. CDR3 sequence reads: CASSSGQGAANEQFF. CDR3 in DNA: TGTGCCAGCAGCTCGGGACAGGGGGCTGCTAATGAGCAGTTCTTC.

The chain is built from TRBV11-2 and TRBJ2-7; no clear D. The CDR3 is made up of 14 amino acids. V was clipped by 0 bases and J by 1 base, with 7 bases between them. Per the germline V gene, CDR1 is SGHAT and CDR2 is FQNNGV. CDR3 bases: TGTGCCAGCAGCTTAGACACGGCTTCCTACGAGCAGTACTTC. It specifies CASSLDTASYEQYF.

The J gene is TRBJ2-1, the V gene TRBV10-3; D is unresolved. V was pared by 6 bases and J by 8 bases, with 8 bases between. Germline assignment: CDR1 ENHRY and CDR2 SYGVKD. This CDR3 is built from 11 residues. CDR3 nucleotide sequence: TGTGCCATCAGCTTGACACATGAGCAGTTCTTC. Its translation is CAISLTHEQFF.

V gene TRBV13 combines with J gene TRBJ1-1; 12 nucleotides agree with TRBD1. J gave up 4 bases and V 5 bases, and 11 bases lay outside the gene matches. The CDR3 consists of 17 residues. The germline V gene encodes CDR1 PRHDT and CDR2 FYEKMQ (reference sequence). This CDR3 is CASSLRRDRGRVTEAFF. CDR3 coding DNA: TGTGCCAGCAGCCTACGAAGGGACAGGGGGCGGGTCACTGAAGCTTTCTTT.

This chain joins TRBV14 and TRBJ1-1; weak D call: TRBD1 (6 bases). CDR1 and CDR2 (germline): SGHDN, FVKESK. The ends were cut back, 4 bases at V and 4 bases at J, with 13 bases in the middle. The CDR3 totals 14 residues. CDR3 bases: TGTGCCAGCAGCCCTCAGACAGGATCCACTGAAGCTTTCTTT. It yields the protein CASSPQTGSTEAFF.

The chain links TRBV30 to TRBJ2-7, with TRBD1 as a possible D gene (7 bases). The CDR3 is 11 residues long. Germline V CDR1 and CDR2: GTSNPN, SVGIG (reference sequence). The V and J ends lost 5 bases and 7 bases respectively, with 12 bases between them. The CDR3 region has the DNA TGTGCCTGGGACAGGGCGGGGGAGCAGTACTTC. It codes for CAWDRAGEQYF.

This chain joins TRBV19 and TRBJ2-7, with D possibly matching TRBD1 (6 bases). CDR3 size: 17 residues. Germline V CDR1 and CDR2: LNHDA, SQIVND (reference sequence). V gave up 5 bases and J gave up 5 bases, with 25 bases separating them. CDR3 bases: TGTGCCAGTAGTCATGGTCCCTTCCGGGACAAAGAACACGAGCAGTACTTC. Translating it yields CASSHGPFRDKEHEQYF.

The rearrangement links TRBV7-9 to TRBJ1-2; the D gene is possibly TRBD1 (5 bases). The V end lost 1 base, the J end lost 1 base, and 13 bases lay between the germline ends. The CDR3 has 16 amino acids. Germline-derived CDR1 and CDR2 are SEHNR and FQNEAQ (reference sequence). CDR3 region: CASSLVPGTINYGYTF. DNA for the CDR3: TGTGCCAGCAGCTTAGTACCGGGGACTATTAACTATGGCTACACCTTC.

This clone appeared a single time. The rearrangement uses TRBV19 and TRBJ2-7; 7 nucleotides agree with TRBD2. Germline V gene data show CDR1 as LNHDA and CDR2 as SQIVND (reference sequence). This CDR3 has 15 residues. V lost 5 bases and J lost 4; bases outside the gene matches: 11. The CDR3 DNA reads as TGTGCCAGTAGTCCCCCCGGGACTATCAGGTACGAGCAGTACTTC. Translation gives CASSPPGTIRYEQYF.

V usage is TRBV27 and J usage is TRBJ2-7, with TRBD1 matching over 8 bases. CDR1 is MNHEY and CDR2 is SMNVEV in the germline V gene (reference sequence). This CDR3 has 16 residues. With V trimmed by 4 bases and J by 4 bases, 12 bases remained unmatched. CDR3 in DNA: TGTGCCAGCAGTTCCCTTCGAGGGACAGGCCCTTACGAGCAGTACTTC. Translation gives CASSSLRGTGPYEQYF.

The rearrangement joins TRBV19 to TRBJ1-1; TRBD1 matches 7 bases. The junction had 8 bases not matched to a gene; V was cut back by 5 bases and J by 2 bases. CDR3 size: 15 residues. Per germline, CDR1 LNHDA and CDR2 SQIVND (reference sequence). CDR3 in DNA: TGTGCCAGTAGTGGGTGGGGACAGCTTAACACTGAAGCTTTCTTT. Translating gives CASSGWGQLNTEAFF.

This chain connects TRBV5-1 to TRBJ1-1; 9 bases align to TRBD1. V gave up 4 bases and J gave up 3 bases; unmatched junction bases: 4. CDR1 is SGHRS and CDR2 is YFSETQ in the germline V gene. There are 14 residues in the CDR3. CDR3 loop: CASSGDREHTEAFF. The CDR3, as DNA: TGCGCCAGCAGCGGGGACAGGGAACACACTGAAGCTTTCTTT.

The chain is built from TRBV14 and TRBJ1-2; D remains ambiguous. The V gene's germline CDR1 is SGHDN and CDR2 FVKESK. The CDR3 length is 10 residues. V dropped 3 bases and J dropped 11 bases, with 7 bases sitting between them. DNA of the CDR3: TGTGCCAGCAGCCACCCTTTTTACACCTTC. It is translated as CASSHPFYTF.

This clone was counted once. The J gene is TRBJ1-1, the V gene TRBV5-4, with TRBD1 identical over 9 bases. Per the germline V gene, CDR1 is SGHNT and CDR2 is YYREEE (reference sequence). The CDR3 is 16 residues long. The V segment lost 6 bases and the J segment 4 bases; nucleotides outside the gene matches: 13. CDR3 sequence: CASMRDRAIAGTEAFF. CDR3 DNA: TGTGCCAGCATGAGGGACAGGGCCATCGCCGGCACTGAAGCTTTCTTT.

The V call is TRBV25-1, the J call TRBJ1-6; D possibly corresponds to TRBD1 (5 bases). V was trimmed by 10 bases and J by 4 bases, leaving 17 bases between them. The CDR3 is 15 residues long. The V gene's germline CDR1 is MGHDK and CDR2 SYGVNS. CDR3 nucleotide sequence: TGTGCCACCCAGGGTCTACTGGGGTATAATTCACCCCTCCACTTT. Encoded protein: CATQGLLGYNSPLHF. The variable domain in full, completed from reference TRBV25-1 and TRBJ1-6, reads EADIYQTPRYLVIGTGKKITLECSQTMGHDKMYWYQQDPGMELHLIHYSYGVNSTEKGDLSSESTVSRIRTEHFPLTLESARPSHTSQYLCATQGLLGYNSPLHFGNGTRLTVT.

The CDR3 sequence is CASSQDLNYGYTF. CDR3 DNA: TGTGCCAGCAGCCAAGATCTTAACTATGGCTACACCTTC. The chain has TRBV4-2 and TRBJ1-2; D remains unclear. V lost 0 bases and J 1 base, leaving 3 bases between the germline ends. The CDR3 is made up of 13 amino acids. Germline V gives CDR1 LGHNA, CDR2 YNFKEQ.

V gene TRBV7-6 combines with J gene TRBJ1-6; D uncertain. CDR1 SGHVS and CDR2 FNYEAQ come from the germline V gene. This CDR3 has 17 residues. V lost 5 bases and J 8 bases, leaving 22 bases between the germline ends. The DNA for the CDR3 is TGTGCCAGCAGCCCCAACCCCCCCATCGGTATGGATTCACCCCTCCACTTT. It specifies CASSPNPPIGMDSPLHF.

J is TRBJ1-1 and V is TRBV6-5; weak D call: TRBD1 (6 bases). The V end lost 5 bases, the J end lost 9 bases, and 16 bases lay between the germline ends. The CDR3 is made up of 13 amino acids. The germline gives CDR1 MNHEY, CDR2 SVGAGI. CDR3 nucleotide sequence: TGTGCCAGCAGTCCAGGGGTCGCAATTAAAGCTTTCTTT. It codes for CASSPGVAIKAFF.

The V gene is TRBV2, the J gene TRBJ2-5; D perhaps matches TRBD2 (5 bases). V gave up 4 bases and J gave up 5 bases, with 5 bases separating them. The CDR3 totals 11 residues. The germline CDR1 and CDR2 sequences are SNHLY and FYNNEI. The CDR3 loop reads CASSGGETQYF. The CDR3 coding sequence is TGTGCCAGCAGTGGAGGGGAGACCCAGTACTTC.

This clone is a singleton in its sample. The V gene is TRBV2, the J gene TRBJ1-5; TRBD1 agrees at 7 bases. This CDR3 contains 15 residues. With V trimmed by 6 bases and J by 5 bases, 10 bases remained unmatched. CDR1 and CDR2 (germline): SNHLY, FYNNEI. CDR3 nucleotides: TGTGCCAGCAGCCGGAAGGCAGGGGGGTATCAGCCCCAGCATTTT. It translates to CASSRKAGGYQPQHF.